A single sample is the source of the 21 T cell receptor beta chains below, sequenced in a study of shared clonotypes between healthy human individuals. Data came from immunoSEQ multiplex PCR; TCRdb stores just in-frame clones and leaves some out. The sample carries 2 million to 2.5 million clones, 85% to 95% recorded once. The source material was naive CD4+ T cells from PBMCs. The subset here: CD45RA+ positively selected. The receptors were sampled from a man in his late teens or twenties in good health. Some clones in this sample may be carry-over from other donors' samples.

This chain connects TRBV19 to TRBJ2-1, with 11 bases that match TRBD2. J was trimmed by 7 bases and V by 6 bases; bases with no gene match: 5. In germline, CDR1 is LNHDA, CDR2 SQIVND (reference sequence). The CDR3 consists of 14 residues. In DNA form, the CDR3 reads TGTGCCAGTAGGCTAGCGGGAGGTTTGAATGAGCAGTTCTTC. Protein sequence: CASRLAGGLNEQFF.

Worth noting for this clone: Other nucleotide sequences from this sample produce the same CDR3. The chain joins TRBV9 to TRBJ2-7; 8 positions agree with TRBD2. Germline CDR1 is SGDLS and CDR2 is YYNGEE. The ends lost 0 bases at V and 1 base at J; junction bases unmatched: 3. This CDR3 is 15 amino acids long. CDR3 in amino acids: CASSVASGPSYEQYF. CDR3 coding DNA: TGTGCCAGCAGCGTAGCTAGCGGGCCTTCCTACGAGCAGTACTTC.

The gene calls are TRBV7-3 and TRBJ2-7, with a possible D match to TRBD2 (5 bases). Germline V gene data show CDR1 as SGHTA and CDR2 as FQGTGA. With 0 bases removed from V and 0 bases from J, the gap between germline ends came to 9 bases. The CDR3 is 15 amino acids. The CDR3 protein is CASSLTEGISYEQYF. CDR3 sequence (DNA): TGTGCCAGCAGCTTAACTGAGGGCATCTCCTACGAGCAGTACTTC.

Note on this clone: Other nucleotide sequences from this sample produce the same CDR3. The V and J genes are TRBV6-1 and TRBJ1-1, with 9 bases matching TRBD1. Trimming removed 5 bases from V and 5 bases from J; junction bases left unmatched: 3. The CDR3 totals 13 residues. The germline CDR1 and CDR2 sequences are MNHNS and SASEGT. In DNA form, the CDR3 reads TGTGCCAGCAGTTCAGACAGGGGGACTGAAGCTTTCTTT. The encoded protein is CASSSDRGTEAFF.

The chain has TRBV4-1 and TRBJ2-3; 8 positions match TRBD2. The germline gives CDR1 MGHRA, CDR2 YSYEKL. V was clipped by 1 base and J by 3 bases; unmatched bases: 9. The CDR3 is 17 amino acids. The DNA for the CDR3 is TGCGCCAGCAGCCAAGTTAGAACGGGAGGGCCAACAGATACGCAGTATTTT. This codes for CASSQVRTGGPTDTQYF.

This chain connects TRBV10-2 to TRBJ2-3; 10 bases line up with TRBD2. The CDR3 has 15 amino acids. Germline trimming cut 10 bases from V and 2 bases from J; bases unmatched to any gene: 9. Germline V gives CDR1 WSHSY, CDR2 SAAADI. CDR3 sequence reads: CATTGTSVITDTQYF. The CDR3 bases are TGCGCCACTACCGGGACTAGCGTTATCACAGATACGCAGTATTTT.

This clone showed up just once. The chain uses TRBV2 and TRBJ1-1; no firm D call. The CDR3 runs 13 residues. Trimming took off 6 bases at V and 6 bases at J, with 14 bases between the two ends. Looked up from germline, CDR1 is SNHLY and CDR2 is FYNNEI. Here the CDR3 DNA reads TGTGCCAGCAGGAACCCTCGGACCGCTGAAGCTTTCTTT. Its protein is CASRNPRTAEAFF.

The V call is TRBV25-1, the J call TRBJ2-3; D possibly uses TRBD1 or TRBD2 (5 bases each). CDR3 length: 16 residues. Germline CDR1 MGHDK, CDR2 SYGVNS. V lost 4 bases, J lost 7 bases, and 21 bases lay in between. In nucleotides, the CDR3 is TGTGCCAGCAGTGCATGGTCCGGGCAGGGCGGGCATACGCAGTATTTT. It yields the protein CASSAWSGQGGHTQYF. The full variable domain, rest sourced from reference TRBV25-1 and TRBJ2-3, is EADIYQTPRYLVIGTGKKITLECSQTMGHDKMYWYQQDPGMELHLIHYSYGVNSTEKGDLSSESTVSRIRTEHFPLTLESARPSHTSQYLCASSAWSGQGGHTQYFGPGTRLTVL.

This sequence joins TRBV5-1 and TRBJ2-1; TRBD2 matches 13 bases. The germline gives CDR1 SGHRS, CDR2 YFSETQ. J lost 6 bases, V lost 0 bases, and 6 bases had no gene match. The CDR3 length is 17 residues. The CDR3 loop reads CASSLAPGLAGPNEQFF. Written as DNA, the CDR3 is TGCGCCAGCAGCTTGGCCCCGGGACTAGCGGGACCCAATGAGCAGTTCTTC.

This chain connects TRBV6-1 to TRBJ1-2; the D is unclear. This CDR3 has 13 amino acids. Trimming took off 7 bases at V and 0 bases at J, with 9 bases between the two ends. Germline lookup yields CDR1 MNHNS and CDR2 SASEGT. The CDR3 is CASKPGPNYGYTF. CDR3 in DNA: TGTGCCAGCAAACCAGGACCTAACTATGGCTACACCTTC.

The chain carries TRBV6-1 and TRBJ1-2; D perhaps matches TRBD1 (5 bases). This CDR3 is built from 14 residues. The V gene lost 8 bases and the J gene lost 4 bases, with 17 bases spanning the gap. Germline CDR1 reads MNHNS; CDR2 reads SASEGT. In DNA, the CDR3 is TGTGCCAGCTGGGGAATGGGCAGGGTCTATGGCTACACCTTC. Amino acids: CASWGMGRVYGYTF.

The genes are TRBV5-1 and TRBJ2-5; 8 nucleotides agree with TRBD1. The trim removed 3 bases at V and 5 bases at J, leaving 12 bases unmatched. CDR1 is SGHRS, CDR2 YFSETQ, per germline. The CDR3 length is 16 residues. The CDR3 region is CASSSRPGQEGETQYF. CDR3 DNA sequence: TGCGCCAGCAGCTCCCGCCCGGGACAGGAGGGTGAGACCCAGTACTTC. The full variable domain, in which reference TRBV5-1 and TRBJ2-5 provide the parts outside the CDR3, is KAGVTQTPRYLIKTRGQQVTLSCSPISGHRSVSWYQQTPGQGLQFLFEYFSETQRNKGNFPGRFSGRQFSNSRSEMNVSTLELGDSALYLCASSSRPGQEGETQYFGPGTRLLVL.

CDR3 region: CSVVRESYGGYTF. DNA of the CDR3: TGCAGCGTTGTAAGGGAGTCCTACGGTGGCTACACCTTC. The J gene is TRBJ1-2, the V gene TRBV29-1; D gene uncertain. The CDR3 runs 13 residues. The germline V gene has CDR1 SQVTM and CDR2 ANQGSEA. The ends were cut back, 4 bases at V and 7 bases at J, with 16 bases in the middle.

The rearrangement uses TRBV7-2 and TRBJ1-1, with D uncertain. Germline V gene data show CDR1 as SGHTA and CDR2 as FQGNSA. CDR3 length: 15 residues. Trimming removed 1 base at V and 0 bases at J, with 9 bases between. Here the CDR3 reads CASSLVMGLNTEAFF. The DNA of the CDR3 is TGTGCCAGCAGCTTAGTAATGGGCTTGAACACTGAAGCTTTCTTT.

Note on this clone: The same CDR3 can be traced to other DNA sequences in this sample. This rearrangement joins TRBV19 to TRBJ2-6; 7 bases agree with TRBD1. The CDR3 loop spans 14 amino acids. The germline CDR1 and CDR2 sequences are LNHDA and SQIVND (reference sequence). V lost 8 bases and J lost 2; bases outside the gene matches: 3. CDR3 loop: CASSQGAGANVLTF. The CDR3 nucleotides read TGTGCCAGTTCCCAGGGGGCTGGGGCCAACGTCCTGACTTTC.

The chain links TRBV5-4 to TRBJ1-6, with no clear D. CDR1 and CDR2 from the germline V gene are SGHNT and YYREEE (reference sequence). V was pared by 4 bases and J by 6 bases, with 8 bases between. This CDR3 contains 13 residues. The CDR3 here is CASSLDPNSPLHF. DNA of the CDR3: TGTGCCAGCAGCCTTGACCCTAATTCACCCCTCCACTTT. The variable domain in full, completed from reference TRBV5-4 and TRBJ1-6, reads ETGVTQSPTHLIKTRGQQVTLRCSSQSGHNTVSWYQQALGQGPQFIFQYYREEENGRGNFPPRFSGLQFPNYSSELNVNALELDDSALYLCASSLDPNSPLHFGNGTRLTVT.

This chain connects TRBV28 to TRBJ2-2; perhaps TRBD2 as D (6 bases). Germline assignment: CDR1 MDHEN and CDR2 SYDVKM. This CDR3 comprises 15 residues. V shed 6 bases and J shed 5 bases, with 16 bases lying between them. The CDR3 spells CASSRGGVKTGELFF. The CDR3 nucleotides are TGTGCCAGCAGCAGAGGCGGGGTAAAAACCGGGGAGCTGTTTTTT.

V is TRBV28 and J is TRBJ2-7; tentative D call: TRBD2 (5 bases). V was shortened by 4 bases and J by 7 bases, with 20 bases between the two germline ends. Germline-derived CDR1 and CDR2 are MDHEN and SYDVKM. The CDR3 runs to 15 residues. The CDR3 region is CASSSFGLVIEEQYF. The CDR3 region has the DNA TGTGCCAGCAGTTCATTCGGACTGGTGATAGAGGAGCAGTACTTC.

The chain recombines TRBV7-9 with TRBJ2-5; 12 bases agree with TRBD2. Germline CDR1 is SEHNR and CDR2 is FQNEAQ (reference sequence). V trimming: 8 bases; J trimming: 5 bases; junction bases outside the gene matches: 6. The CDR3 runs to 14 residues. The CDR3 here is CASLGLAGLETQYF. The DNA of the CDR3 is TGTGCCAGCTTAGGACTAGCGGGATTGGAGACCCAGTACTTC.

The count of this clone is one. The CDR3: CASSEYSQAQPQHF. CDR3 sequence (DNA): TGTGCCAGCAGTGAATATTCACAAGCTCAGCCCCAGCATTTT. V is TRBV25-1 and J is TRBJ1-5; D is uncertain. CDR1 is MGHDK and CDR2 is SYGVNS in the germline V gene. V dropped 0 bases and J dropped 6 bases, with 9 bases sitting between them. The CDR3 covers 14 residues.

Concerning this clone: At the DNA level, this CDR3 is encoded by other sequences in the same sample as well. The J gene is TRBJ1-2, the V gene TRBV28, with TRBD1 matching over 9 bases. CDR1 is MDHEN and CDR2 is SYDVKM in the germline V gene. The V and J ends lost 2 bases and 3 bases, in that order; junction bases with no gene match: 1. CDR3 length: 14 amino acids. CDR3 protein: CASSLTGGDYGYTF. In DNA form, the CDR3 reads TGTGCCAGCAGTTTAACAGGGGGCGACTATGGCTACACCTTC.